A single sample is the source of the 14 T cell receptor beta chains below, sequenced in a study of Ad26.COV2.S vaccination and SARS-CoV-2 variants. Treatment here: 15 to 20 received Ad26.COV2.S at low or high dose, single or two shots; about 5 received placebo; per-sample allocation not given. All samples were drawn on day 63, counting from the first vaccine or placebo injection. Assay: immunoSEQ multiplex PCR; the TCRdb copy retains only in-frame clones and omits some. Among about 460,000 clones listed, 80% to 90% were seen once. This material consisted of peripheral blood, taken in a trial of Ad26.COV2.S vaccine versus placebo. These TCRs come from a person aged 18-60 years who received the Ad26.COV2.S COVID-19 vaccine or a placebo.

The chain carries TRBV7-9 and TRBJ1-1; 9 bases are shared with TRBD1. J lost 4 bases, V lost 8 bases, and 8 bases had no gene match. This CDR3 is 14 amino acids long. Germline values: CDR1 SEHNR, CDR2 FQNEAQ (reference sequence). CDR3 region: CASRAGTGSTEAFF. CDR3 DNA: TGTGCCAGCCGCGCCGGGACAGGGTCCACTGAAGCTTTCTTT.

This clone was counted only a few times. V gene TRBV18 combines with J gene TRBJ2-7; D is tentatively TRBD1 or TRBD2 (5 bases each). Germline V CDR1 and CDR2: KGHSH, LQKENI. The CDR3 consists of 13 residues. V lost 3 bases and J 2 bases, leaving 8 bases between the germline ends. CDR3 protein: CASSPMGPYEQYF. The DNA for the CDR3 is TGTGCCAGCTCACCCATGGGACCCTACGAGCAGTACTTC.

V gene TRBV24-1 combines with J gene TRBJ1-1, with D maybe TRBD1 (6 bases). This CDR3 contains 13 residues. Trimming took 4 bases from V and 3 from J, leaving 8 bases between them. Germline V CDR1 and CDR2: KGHDR, SFDVKD. CDR3 coding DNA: TGTGCCACCAGTGAGGGGGCAGACACTGAAGCTTTCTTT. The encoded protein is CATSEGADTEAFF.

The chain joins TRBV5-1 to TRBJ2-7; 8 bases are shared with TRBD1. Germline V gene data show CDR1 as SGHRS and CDR2 as YFSETQ. J gave up 4 bases and V 6 bases, and 9 bases lay outside the gene matches. This CDR3 is 14 amino acids long. CDR3 in amino acids: CASTLGQGRYEQYF. The CDR3 nucleotides read TGCGCCAGCACGTTAGGACAGGGAAGGTACGAGCAGTACTTC.

The rearrangement links TRBV29-1 to TRBJ2-3; TRBD1 or TRBD2 may be the D gene (5 bases each). Deletions cut 7 bases from V and 2 bases from J, with 19 bases between. Germline V CDR1 and CDR2: SQVTM, ANQGSEA. This CDR3 is built from 15 residues. Written as DNA, the CDR3 is TGCAGCGCAAAAGGGACGGTGGGGTTCACAGATACGCAGTATTTT. It translates to CSAKGTVGFTDTQYF.

This clone showed up just once. Other DNA sequences within the sample encode an identical CDR3. The chain combines TRBV2 with TRBJ2-7; TRBD1 agrees at 8 bases. The ends lost 4 bases at V and 2 bases at J; junction bases unmatched: 1. Germline V gene lookup returns CDR1 SNHLY and CDR2 FYNNEI. The CDR3 runs 13 residues. CDR3 in DNA: TGTGCCAGCAGTGGACAGGGGACCTACGAGCAGTACTTC. Its translation: CASSGQGTYEQYF.

The chain joins TRBV4-2 to TRBJ1-2; D is unresolved. Germline assignment: CDR1 LGHNA and CDR2 YNFKEQ. CDR3 length: 13 residues. Trimming took off 1 base at V and 3 bases at J, with 6 bases between the two ends. CDR3 sequence (DNA): TGTGCCAGCAGCCAAGTAGCGGACTATGGCTACACCTTC. Translation: CASSQVADYGYTF.

The CDR3 region is CASSSRNTGELFF. DNA for the CDR3: TGTGCCAGCAGTTCGAGGAACACCGGGGAGCTGTTTTTT. The rearrangement links TRBV28 to TRBJ2-2; no definite D call. CDR1 MDHEN and CDR2 SYDVKM come from the germline V gene. This CDR3 is 13 amino acids long. The V end lost 4 bases, the J end lost 1 base, and 4 bases lay between the germline ends.

This chain connects TRBV5-1 to TRBJ2-1; possible D gene TRBD2, 6 bases. Trimming pared 5 bases from V and 8 bases from J, leaving 29 bases between. This CDR3 region has 18 residues. Germline CDR1 is SGHRS and CDR2 is YFSETQ. The CDR3 region has the DNA TGCGCCAGCAGTCGCGGGACTGGACGAACGAGTTGGGGTGATGAGCAGTTCTTC. The encoded protein is CASSRGTGRTSWGDEQFF.

The rearrangement links TRBV19 to TRBJ1-2; TRBD1 might be the D (5 bases). Germline V CDR1 and CDR2: LNHDA, SQIVND (reference sequence). V gave up 6 bases and J gave up 13 bases, with 12 bases separating them. This CDR3 has 10 residues. In DNA form, the CDR3 reads TGTGCCAGTAGCCGCAGGGAGGTCACCTTC. Translating gives CASSRREVTF.

V gene TRBV7-9 combines with J gene TRBJ1-2, with D maybe TRBD1 (6 bases). This CDR3 region has 15 residues. Trimming pared 1 base from V and 0 bases from J, leaving 9 bases between. Germline lookup yields CDR1 SEHNR and CDR2 FQNEAQ (reference sequence). The CDR3 is CASSLGGTPNYGYTF. In DNA form, the CDR3 reads TGTGCCAGCAGCTTAGGTGGGACACCTAACTATGGCTACACCTTC.

This clone was seen once. This rearrangement joins TRBV28 to TRBJ1-5, with 9 positions matching TRBD1. Per germline, CDR1 MDHEN and CDR2 SYDVKM. The V segment lost 2 bases and the J segment 4 bases; nucleotides outside the gene matches: 3. The CDR3 runs 15 residues. The DNA for the CDR3 is TGTGCCAGCAGTTTACCCGGGACAGGGAATCAGCCCCAGCATTTT. Its translation is CASSLPGTGNQPQHF.

The gene calls are TRBV4-1 and TRBJ2-5, with 9 bases fitting TRBD1. This CDR3 is built from 15 residues. Per the germline V gene, CDR1 is MGHRA and CDR2 is YSYEKL. The ends lost 0 bases at V and 9 bases at J; junction bases unmatched: 8. CDR3 loop: CASSQDEGQGRAQYF. The CDR3 nucleotides read TGCGCCAGCAGCCAAGATGAGGGACAGGGCCGGGCCCAGTACTTC.

This chain uses TRBV4-1 with TRBJ2-7; no clear D. With 1 base removed from V and 2 bases from J, the gap between germline ends came to 9 bases. There are 14 residues in the CDR3. Germline V gene sequence: CDR1 MGHRA, CDR2 YSYEKL. The CDR3, as DNA: TGCGCCAGCAGCCAAGCAGCCAGAGCCTACGAGCAGTACTTC. It is translated as CASSQAARAYEQYF.